The 2 T cell receptor beta chains in this list originate from one sample, sequenced in a study of blood T cell repertoires in COVID-19. Assay: immunoSEQ multiplex PCR; the TCRdb copy retains only in-frame clones and omits some. The repertoire holds 150,000 to 200,000 clones, with around 87% as singletons. Sequenced material: peripheral blood. The origin of the receptors is a woman of 80 years or more with COVID-19, enrolled during active disease.

The chain uses TRBV7-8 and TRBJ1-2; D may be TRBD1 (5 bases). The germline CDR1 and CDR2 sequences are SGHVS and FQNEAQ. Trimming pared 5 bases from V and 4 bases from J, leaving 14 bases between. This CDR3 region has 14 residues. The CDR3, as DNA: TGTGCCAGCAGCGAACAAGGGGCCCGCTATGGCTACACCTTC. Its translation: CASSEQGARYGYTF.

This clone was seen once. The chain combines TRBV25-1 with TRBJ1-4; D is ambiguous. The ends were cut back, 1 base at V and 8 bases at J, with 14 bases in the middle. CDR3 length equals 15 residues. The germline V gene has CDR1 MGHDK and CDR2 SYGVNS. The DNA of the CDR3 is TGTGCCAGCAGTGAATTAGCGGGCGAAAGGGAAAAACTGTTTTTT. Its translation: CASSELAGEREKLFF.